The next 10 T cell receptor beta chains were all read from a single sample in a study of blood T cells in healthy people across ages. Primers used in a second PCR of about 6 to 12 cycles were a sample-barcoded 5' primer and a J-beta primer mix. TCRdb re-analysed the 5' RACE reads in MiXCR, keeping a single row per CDR3 protein. The sample carries 1.5 million to 2 million distinct CDR3 sequences, 35% to 50% recorded once. Sequencing was done on a sample of blood. These receptors were taken from a human donor in good health.

Only a few counts were recorded for this clonotype. J is TRBJ2-5 and V is TRBV7-2; D remains ambiguous. V shed 2 bases and J shed 4 bases, with 8 bases lying between them. This CDR3 region has 13 residues. Germline values: CDR1 SGHTA, CDR2 FQGNSA. The CDR3 loop is CASSLSAGETQYF. The CDR3 DNA follows: TGTGCCAGCAGCTTATCAGCTGGAGAGACCCAGTACTTC. The variable domain in full, with the rest retrieved from reference TRBV7-2 and TRBJ2-5, is GAGVSQSPSNKVTEKGKDVELRCDPISGHTALYWYRQSLGQGLEFLIYFQGNSAPDKSGLPSDRFSAERTGGSVSTLTIQRTQQEDSAVYLCASSLSAGETQYFGPGTRLLVL.

In its sample, this clonotype was seen a few times. The chain couples TRBV12-3 or TRBV12-4 to TRBJ1-2; D not resolved. Trimming stripped 6 bases from V and 3 bases from J, with 14 bases between. The CDR3 length is 14 residues. Written as DNA, the CDR3 is TGTGCCAGCAGCTTTCGGGGAGGAGACTATGGCTACACCTTC. Its protein is CASSFRGGDYGYTF.

A remark on this clonotype: A single base separates this from a much larger clone, so it may be a read error. The genes are TRBV9 and TRBJ1-2; 9 bases are a match to TRBD1. The CDR3 consists of 15 residues. Germline CDR1 SGDLS, CDR2 YYNGEE. The CDR3 here is CASSERTGVMDGHTF. The CDR3 region has the DNA TGTGCCAGCAGCGAAAGGACAGGGGTCATGGATGGCCACACCTTC.

The chain couples TRBV11-2 to TRBJ2-5; tentatively, D is TRBD1 (6 bases). Trimming left V 5 bases short and J 5 bases short, with 15 bases between. CDR3 size: 14 residues. Looked up from germline, CDR1 is SGHAT and CDR2 is FQNNGV. CDR3 region: CASSLNRQGETQYF. DNA of the CDR3: TGTGCCAGCAGCCTCAATAGGCAGGGGGAGACCCAGTACTTC.

V gene TRBV6-5 combines with J gene TRBJ2-1; possibly TRBD2 for D (6 bases). Germline V gene sequence: CDR1 MNHEY, CDR2 SVGAGI. Trimming pared 0 bases from V and 2 bases from J, leaving 11 bases between. CDR3 size: 16 residues. This chain's CDR3 is CASSYSSGEAYNEQFF. CDR3 coding DNA: TGTGCCAGCAGTTACTCGAGTGGGGAGGCCTACAATGAGCAGTTCTTC.

The J gene is TRBJ1-1, the V gene TRBV5-1, with D maybe TRBD1 (5 bases). CDR1 SGHRS and CDR2 YFSETQ come from the germline V gene. CDR3 length: 15 residues. Deletions cut 4 bases from V and 5 bases from J, with 18 bases between. CDR3 DNA sequence: TGCGCCAGCAGCCATGGGGCGGTTTCTGATACTGAAGCTTTCTTT. This encodes CASSHGAVSDTEAFF.

This clonotype was detected a few times. The gene calls are TRBV5-6 and TRBJ1-6; D is unresolved. This CDR3 spans 13 amino acids. V lost 1 base and J lost 10, with 9 bases in between. Germline CDR1 and CDR2: SGHDT and YYEEEE. The CDR3 sequence: CASSLLNRSPLHF. CDR3 bases: TGTGCCAGCAGCTTGCTTAACAGATCACCCCTCCACTTT.

The genes are TRBV5-1 and TRBJ1-4; D not resolved. The CDR3 is 14 amino acids. Germline CDR1 and CDR2: SGHRS and YFSETQ. The germline V and J ends were trimmed by 2 bases and 6 bases, with 11 bases remaining between them. The CDR3 spells CASSFGDEDEKLFF. CDR3 nucleotide sequence: TGCGCCAGCAGCTTTGGGGATGAAGATGAAAAACTGTTTTTT.

The chain is built from TRBV4-3 and TRBJ2-1; 10 nucleotides agree with TRBD2. V lost 3 bases, J lost 3 bases, and 8 bases stayed unmatched. The CDR3 consists of 17 residues. CDR1 and CDR2 from the germline V gene are LGHNA and YSLEER. Written as DNA, the CDR3 is TGCGCCAGCAGCCACTTATTAAGCGGGGGGGGCTACAATGAGCAGTTCTTC. This gives the protein CASSHLLSGGGYNEQFF.

This rearrangement joins TRBV7-9 to TRBJ1-2; D unclear. The CDR3 sequence is 11 residues long. Trimming removed 10 bases at V and 5 bases at J, with 11 bases between. Looked up from germline, CDR1 is SEHNR and CDR2 is FQNEAQ (reference sequence). The CDR3 DNA sequence: TGTGCCAACCACCGTTTGTATGGCTACACCTTC. As protein: CANHRLYGYTF.